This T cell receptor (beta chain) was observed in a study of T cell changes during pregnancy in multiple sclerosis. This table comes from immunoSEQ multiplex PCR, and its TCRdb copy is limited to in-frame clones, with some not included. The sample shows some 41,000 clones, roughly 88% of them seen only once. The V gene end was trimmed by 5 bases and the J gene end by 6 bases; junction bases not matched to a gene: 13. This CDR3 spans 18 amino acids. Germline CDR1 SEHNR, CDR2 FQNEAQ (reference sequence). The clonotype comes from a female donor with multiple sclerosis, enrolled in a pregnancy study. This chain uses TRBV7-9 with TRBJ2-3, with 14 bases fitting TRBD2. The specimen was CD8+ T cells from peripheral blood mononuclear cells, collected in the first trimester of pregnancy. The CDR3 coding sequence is TGTGCCAGCAGCGCAGGGACTAGCGGGGGACGGGCCTCGGATACGCAGTATTTT. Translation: CASSAGTSGGRASDTQYF.